The next 18 T cell receptor beta chains were all read from a single sample in a study of CD8+ T cells in alopecia areata. As the sequencing template, cDNA was produced by extracting RNA and reverse transcribing it. Using immunoSEQ multiplex PCR, the repertoire was profiled, and TCRdb retains in-frame clones only, with some absent. The table shows some 150,000 clones, with more than 55% occurring only once. The sequenced sample consisted of CD8+ T cells sorted from blood. The receptor set was obtained from a human donor in good health.

The table lists this clone with a count of one. The chain uses TRBV29-1 and TRBJ2-2; the match to TRBD2 covers 9 bases. V was pared by 7 bases and J by 0 bases, with 18 bases of the junction left unmatched. This CDR3 contains 19 residues. The germline gives CDR1 SQVTM, CDR2 ANQGSEA. In DNA, the CDR3 is TGCAGCGCAAGGATCCGGGGCCTGGGACTAGCTTCGAACACCGGGGAGCTGTTTTTT. Its protein product is CSARIRGLGLASNTGELFF.

The chain couples TRBV7-9 to TRBJ2-1; 12 nucleotides agree with TRBD2. Germline V gene data show CDR1 as SEHNR and CDR2 as FQNEAQ (reference sequence). The junction had 16 bases not matched to a gene; V was cut back by 5 bases and J by 8 bases. This CDR3 has 18 amino acids. For the CDR3, the DNA is TGTGCCAGCAGCCCACGGGATTTAACTAGCGGGAGGAGGCATGAGCAGTTCTTC. Amino acid sequence: CASSPRDLTSGRRHEQFF.

This clone was detected a few times. The chain has TRBV27 and TRBJ2-5; D uncertain. The V end lost 8 bases, the J end lost 0 bases, and 13 bases lay between the germline ends. Germline assignment: CDR1 MNHEY and CDR2 SMNVEV (reference sequence). This CDR3 contains 14 residues. The DNA for the CDR3 is TGTGCCAGCGGTGACCGACGGTACCAAGAGACCCAGTACTTC. It is translated as CASGDRRYQETQYF.

This clone has just one count. The J gene is TRBJ2-7, the V gene TRBV29-1; D possibly uses TRBD1 or TRBD2 (5 bases each). CDR1 and CDR2 from the germline V gene are SQVTM and ANQGSEA. The CDR3 contains 12 residues. V dropped 1 base and J dropped 6 bases, with 10 bases sitting between them. CDR3 in amino acids: CSVEVGEGEQYF. The CDR3 coding sequence is TGCAGCGTTGAAGTGGGGGAAGGCGAGCAGTACTTC.

V gene TRBV10-1 combines with J gene TRBJ2-1; 9 bases line up with TRBD2. The germline V gene encodes CDR1 WNHNN and CDR2 SYGVQD (reference sequence). The length of the CDR3 is 15 residues. V trimming: 6 bases; J trimming: 2 bases; junction bases outside the gene matches: 5. The DNA of the CDR3 is TGCGCCAGCAGCCCCGGGACTAGCCCCTACAATGAGCAGTTCTTC. It encodes CASSPGTSPYNEQFF.

V usage is TRBV6-1 and J usage is TRBJ2-7, with 11 bases aligning to TRBD2. Germline-derived CDR1 and CDR2 are MNHNS and SASEGT. The CDR3 is made up of 15 amino acids. Trimming at V came to 10 bases and at J to 0 bases, leaving 8 bases not matched to a gene. CDR3 sequence reads: CATREGTSGSYEQYF. CDR3 nucleotide sequence: TGTGCCACAAGGGAGGGGACTAGCGGCTCCTACGAGCAGTACTTC.

V gene TRBV27 combines with J gene TRBJ2-2, with TRBD2 identical over 10 bases. The CDR3 has 16 amino acids. J gave up 4 bases and V 5 bases, and 7 bases lay outside the gene matches. Germline V gives CDR1 MNHEY, CDR2 SMNVEV (reference sequence). CDR3 sequence: CASSPLAGATTGELFF. The CDR3 DNA reads as TGTGCCAGCAGTCCTCTAGCGGGAGCCACCACCGGGGAGCTGTTTTTT.

This clone was detected once. The rearrangement joins TRBV5-6 to TRBJ2-5; the D gene is possibly TRBD2 (5 bases). Between the trimmed V and J ends, which lost 6 bases and 2 bases, there was a span of 14 bases. In germline, CDR1 is SGHDT, CDR2 YYEEEE. The CDR3 is 14 amino acids. For the CDR3, the DNA is TGTGCCAGCACCTCCGGACTGGCTCAAGAGACCCAGTACTTC. Its translation: CASTSGLAQETQYF.

The chain couples TRBV7-8 to TRBJ2-5; D uncertain. CDR3 length: 12 residues. The V end lost 6 bases, the J end lost 0 bases, and 5 bases lay between the germline ends. Germline lookup yields CDR1 SGHVS and CDR2 FQNEAQ. The CDR3 is CASSLYQETQYF. DNA of the CDR3: TGTGCCAGCAGTCTGTACCAAGAGACCCAGTACTTC.

This clone was recorded a few times. The CDR3 sequence is CASSRGTGITDTQYF. The CDR3 coding sequence is TGTGCCAGTAGTAGGGGGACGGGAATCACAGATACGCAGTATTTT. The V and J genes are TRBV19 and TRBJ2-3; D tentatively reads TRBD1 or TRBD2 (5 bases each). The germline V gene encodes CDR1 LNHDA and CDR2 SQIVND (reference sequence). Trimming pared 4 bases from V and 2 bases from J, leaving 13 bases between. This CDR3 region has 15 residues.

The chain carries TRBV27 and TRBJ2-7; tentative D call: TRBD2 (5 bases). The CDR3 is 15 amino acids. V was clipped by 3 bases and J by 2 bases, with 14 bases between them. Germline V lookup: CDR1 MNHEY, CDR2 SMNVEV (reference sequence). The CDR3 spells CASSFSAEATYEQYF. The CDR3 nucleotides are TGTGCCAGCAGTTTTTCGGCGGAGGCGACCTACGAGCAGTACTTC.

This clone was counted once. This chain connects TRBV2 to TRBJ2-5, with TRBD2 identical over 10 bases. V was clipped by 4 bases and J by 9 bases; unmatched bases: 14. Looked up from germline, CDR1 is SNHLY and CDR2 is FYNNEI. The CDR3 extends over 16 amino acids. Written as DNA, the CDR3 is TGTGCCAGCAGTGTTCCCCGAGCGGGAGGGCCGTATCCCCAGTACTTC. Its translation is CASSVPRAGGPYPQYF.

This chain connects TRBV29-1 to TRBJ1-1; D is uncertain. Germline-derived CDR1 and CDR2 are SQVTM and ANQGSEA. V was pared by 1 base and J by 10 bases, with 10 bases between. The CDR3 is 11 residues long. Written as DNA, the CDR3 is TGCAGCGTTGAAGGTAGGAAAGGAGCTTTCTTT. Amino acid sequence: CSVEGRKGAFF.

The rearrangement links TRBV9 to TRBJ2-1; D might be TRBD2 (5 bases). This CDR3 contains 16 residues. Trimming took off 2 bases at V and 7 bases at J, with 19 bases between the two ends. From germline, CDR1 is SGDLS and CDR2 YYNGEE. In nucleotides, the CDR3 is TGTGCCAGCAGCGTGGAGGCAATCGGGCCTGAAAATGAGCAGTTCTTC. Translation gives CASSVEAIGPENEQFF. Combining the CDR3 with reference TRBV9 and TRBJ2-1 gives the whole variable domain DSGVTQTPKHLITATGQRVTLRCSPRSGDLSVYWYQQSLDQGLQFLIQYYNGEERAKGNILERFSAQQFPDLHSELNLSSLELGDSALYFCASSVEAIGPENEQFFGPGTRLTVL.

As to this clone: At one end the junction does not follow the germline gene, possibly because of a read error. The rearrangement uses TRBV4-1 and TRBJ2-3; TRBD2 aligns across 7 bases. The CDR3 runs to 16 residues. CDR1 is MGHRA and CDR2 is YSYEKL in the germline V gene. CDR3 sequence: CASCQEEGRGVDTQYF. The DNA of the CDR3 is TGCGCCAGCTGCCAAGAAGAAGGGAGGGGCGTAGATACGCAGTATTTT.

This chain joins TRBV19 and TRBJ2-1; 11 positions agree with TRBD2. Per the germline V gene, CDR1 is LNHDA and CDR2 is SQIVND (reference sequence). This CDR3 has 15 residues. Trimming cost V 4 bases and J 4 bases; bases outside gene matches: 3. CDR3 DNA sequence: TGTGCCAGTAGTAGTGGGACTAGCGGATACAATGAGCAGTTCTTC. Translating gives CASSSGTSGYNEQFF.

In this sample, this clone turned up once. The gene calls are TRBV27 and TRBJ1-5, with D possibly TRBD1 on 5 matching bases. The CDR3 is 13 amino acids. The germline CDR1 and CDR2 sequences are MNHEY and SMNVEV (reference sequence). With 7 bases removed from V and 4 bases from J, the gap between germline ends came to 11 bases. The CDR3 DNA sequence: TGTGCCAGCACGGAGGGGCCTAATCAGCCCCAGCATTTT. This sequence encodes CASTEGPNQPQHF.

This clone has just a few counts. V and J are TRBV29-1 and TRBJ2-1; 9 nucleotides agree with TRBD1. Germline values: CDR1 SQVTM, CDR2 ANQGSEA. The CDR3 totals 13 residues. V lost 7 bases and J lost 6; bases outside the gene matches: 7. The CDR3 DNA sequence: TGCAGCGCCGGGACAGGGACCCTCAATGAGCAGTTCTTC. This encodes CSAGTGTLNEQFF.